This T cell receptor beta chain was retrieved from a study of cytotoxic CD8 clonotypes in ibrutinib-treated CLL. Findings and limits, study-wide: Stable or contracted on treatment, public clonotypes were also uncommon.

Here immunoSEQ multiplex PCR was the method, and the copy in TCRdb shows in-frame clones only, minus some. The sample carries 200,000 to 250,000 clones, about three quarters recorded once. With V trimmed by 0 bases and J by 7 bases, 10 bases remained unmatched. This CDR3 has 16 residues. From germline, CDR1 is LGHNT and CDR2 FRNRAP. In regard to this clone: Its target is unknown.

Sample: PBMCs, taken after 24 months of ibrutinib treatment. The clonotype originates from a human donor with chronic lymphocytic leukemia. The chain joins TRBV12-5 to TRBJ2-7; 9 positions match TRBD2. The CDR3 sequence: CASGLVGLAGIAEQYF. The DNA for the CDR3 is TGTGCTAGTGGTTTGGTGGGCCTAGCGGGGATAGCAGAGCAGTACTTC.